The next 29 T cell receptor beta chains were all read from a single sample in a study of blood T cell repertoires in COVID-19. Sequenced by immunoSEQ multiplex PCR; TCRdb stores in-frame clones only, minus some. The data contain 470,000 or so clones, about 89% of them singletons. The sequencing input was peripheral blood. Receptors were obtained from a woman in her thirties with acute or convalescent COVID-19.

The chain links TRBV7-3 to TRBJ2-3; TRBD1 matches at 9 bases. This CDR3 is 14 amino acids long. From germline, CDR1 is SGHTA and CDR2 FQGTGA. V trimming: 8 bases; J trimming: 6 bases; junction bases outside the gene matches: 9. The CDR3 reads CASSRQGVTDTQYF. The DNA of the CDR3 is TGTGCCAGCTCCCGACAGGGGGTAACGGATACGCAGTATTTT.

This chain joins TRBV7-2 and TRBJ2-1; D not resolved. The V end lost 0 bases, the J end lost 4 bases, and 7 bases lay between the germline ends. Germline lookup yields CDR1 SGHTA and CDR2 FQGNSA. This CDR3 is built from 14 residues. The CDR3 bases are TGTGCCAGCAGCTTAGCGGCAGTTTACAATGAGCAGTTCTTC. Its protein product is CASSLAAVYNEQFF.

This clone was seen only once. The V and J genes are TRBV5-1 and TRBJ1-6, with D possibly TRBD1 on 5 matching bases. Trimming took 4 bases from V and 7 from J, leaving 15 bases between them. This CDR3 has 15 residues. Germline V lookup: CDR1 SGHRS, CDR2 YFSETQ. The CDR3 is CASSPDGGVNSPLHF. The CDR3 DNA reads TGCGCCAGCAGCCCCGACGGGGGGGTGAATTCACCCCTCCACTTT.

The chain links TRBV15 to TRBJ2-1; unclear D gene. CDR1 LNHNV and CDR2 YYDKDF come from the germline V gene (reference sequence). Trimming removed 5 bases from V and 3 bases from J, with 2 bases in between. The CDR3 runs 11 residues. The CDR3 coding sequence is TGTGCCACCAGCCTCTACAATGAGCAGTTCTTC. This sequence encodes CATSLYNEQFF.

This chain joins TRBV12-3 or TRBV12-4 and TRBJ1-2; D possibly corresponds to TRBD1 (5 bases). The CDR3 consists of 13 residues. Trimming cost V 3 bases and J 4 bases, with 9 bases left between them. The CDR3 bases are TGTGCCAGCAGTTTCATGGGGGGCTATGGCTACACCTTC. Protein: CASSFMGGYGYTF.

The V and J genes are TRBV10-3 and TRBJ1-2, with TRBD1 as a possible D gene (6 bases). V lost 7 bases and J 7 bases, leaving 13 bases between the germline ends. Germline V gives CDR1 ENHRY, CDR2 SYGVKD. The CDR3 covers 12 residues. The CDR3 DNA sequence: TGTGCCATCATGCAGGGGTTGGGTGGCTACACCTTC. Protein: CAIMQGLGGYTF.

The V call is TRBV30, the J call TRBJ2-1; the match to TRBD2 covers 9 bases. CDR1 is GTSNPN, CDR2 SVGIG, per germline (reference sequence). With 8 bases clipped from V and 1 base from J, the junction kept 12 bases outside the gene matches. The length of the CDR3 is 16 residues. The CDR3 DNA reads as TGTGCCCACCTCATAAGGAGCGGGGGGTCCTACAATGAGCAGTTCTTC. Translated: CAHLIRSGGSYNEQFF.

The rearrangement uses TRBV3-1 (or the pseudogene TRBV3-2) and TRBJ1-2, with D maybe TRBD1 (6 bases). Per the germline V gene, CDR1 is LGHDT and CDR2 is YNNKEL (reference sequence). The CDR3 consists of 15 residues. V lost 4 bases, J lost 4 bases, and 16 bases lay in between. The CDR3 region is CASSLAGQILYGYTF. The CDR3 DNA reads TGTGCCAGCAGCCTAGCCGGACAGATTCTCTATGGCTACACCTTC.

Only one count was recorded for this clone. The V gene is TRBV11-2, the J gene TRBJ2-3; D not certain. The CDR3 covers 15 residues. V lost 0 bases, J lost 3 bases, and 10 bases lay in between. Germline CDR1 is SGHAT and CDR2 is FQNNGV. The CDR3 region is CASSLDPKQTDTQYF. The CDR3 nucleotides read TGTGCCAGCAGCTTAGATCCCAAACAGACAGATACGCAGTATTTT.

In DNA, the CDR3 is TGTGCCAGCAGTTTAGGTGTATTTGGCTACACCTTC. Amino acids: CASSLGVFGYTF. The chain is built from TRBV12-3 or TRBV12-4 and TRBJ1-2; D remains ambiguous. V lost 1 base to trimming and J lost 7 bases, with 7 bases between them. The CDR3 extends over 12 amino acids.

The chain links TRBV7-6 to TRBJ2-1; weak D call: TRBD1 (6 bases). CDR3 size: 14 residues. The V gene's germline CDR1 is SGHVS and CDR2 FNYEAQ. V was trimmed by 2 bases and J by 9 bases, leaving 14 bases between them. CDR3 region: CASSLNREIGEQFF. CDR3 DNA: TGTGCCAGCAGCTTAAACAGGGAGATCGGTGAGCAGTTCTTC.

The CDR3 nucleotides read TGTGCCAGCTCGGCTCAGGGTGGGTACTACGAGCAGTACTTC. It translates to CASSAQGGYYEQYF. The chain joins TRBV18 to TRBJ2-7; a possible D gene is TRBD1 (5 bases). Trimming left V 6 bases short and J 3 bases short, with 15 bases between. The length of the CDR3 is 14 residues. Looked up from germline, CDR1 is KGHSH and CDR2 is LQKENI.

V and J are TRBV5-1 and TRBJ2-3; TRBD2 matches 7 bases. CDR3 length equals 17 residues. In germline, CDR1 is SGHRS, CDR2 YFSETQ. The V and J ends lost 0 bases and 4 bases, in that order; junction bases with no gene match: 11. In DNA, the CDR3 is TGCGCCAGCAGCTTGGTCCGCAGCGGGGAGAGGGCAGATACGCAGTATTTT. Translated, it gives CASSLVRSGERADTQYF.

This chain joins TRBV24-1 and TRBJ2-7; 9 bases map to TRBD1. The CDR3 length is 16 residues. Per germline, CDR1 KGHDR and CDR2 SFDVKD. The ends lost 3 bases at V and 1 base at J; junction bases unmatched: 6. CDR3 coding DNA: TGTGCCACCAGTGATATTGCGGGACAGGGTTCCTACGAGCAGTACTTC. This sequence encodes CATSDIAGQGSYEQYF.

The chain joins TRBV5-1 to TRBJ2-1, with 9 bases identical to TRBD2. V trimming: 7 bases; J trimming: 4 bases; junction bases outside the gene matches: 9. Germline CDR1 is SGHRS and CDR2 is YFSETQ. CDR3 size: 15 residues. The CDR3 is CASRSVAGGYNEQFF. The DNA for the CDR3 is TGCGCCAGCCGCTCCGTGGCGGGGGGGTACAATGAGCAGTTCTTC.

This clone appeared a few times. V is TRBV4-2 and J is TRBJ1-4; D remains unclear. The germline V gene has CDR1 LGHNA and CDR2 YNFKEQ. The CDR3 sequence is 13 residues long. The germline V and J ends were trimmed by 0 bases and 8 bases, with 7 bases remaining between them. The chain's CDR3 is CASSQEGEEKLFF. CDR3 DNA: TGTGCCAGCAGCCAAGAGGGAGAGGAAAAACTGTTTTTT.

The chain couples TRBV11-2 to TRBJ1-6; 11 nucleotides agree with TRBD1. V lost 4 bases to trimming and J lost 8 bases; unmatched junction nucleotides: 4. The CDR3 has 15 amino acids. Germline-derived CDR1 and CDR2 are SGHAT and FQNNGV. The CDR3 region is CASSYGTGGYSPLHF. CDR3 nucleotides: TGTGCCAGCAGCTACGGGACAGGGGGGTATTCACCCCTCCACTTT. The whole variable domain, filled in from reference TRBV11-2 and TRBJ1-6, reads EAGVAQSPRYKIIEKRQSVAFWCNPISGHATLYWYQQILGQGPKLLIQFQNNGVVDDSQLPKDRFSAERLKGVDSTLKIQPAKLEDSAVYLCASSYGTGGYSPLHFGNGTRLTVT.

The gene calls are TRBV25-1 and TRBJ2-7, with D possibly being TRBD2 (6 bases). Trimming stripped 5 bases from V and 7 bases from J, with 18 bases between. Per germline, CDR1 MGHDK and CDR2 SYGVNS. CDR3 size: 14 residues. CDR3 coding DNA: TGTGCCAGCAGTCCCTCTGGGGGGAATGGGGAGCAGTACTTC. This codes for CASSPSGGNGEQYF.

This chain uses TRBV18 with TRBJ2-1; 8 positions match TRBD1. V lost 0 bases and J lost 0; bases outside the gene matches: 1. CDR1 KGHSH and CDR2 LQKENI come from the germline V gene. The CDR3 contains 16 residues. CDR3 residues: CASSPPDRGSYNEQFF. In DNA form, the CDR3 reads TGTGCCAGCTCACCACCCGACAGGGGCTCCTACAATGAGCAGTTCTTC.

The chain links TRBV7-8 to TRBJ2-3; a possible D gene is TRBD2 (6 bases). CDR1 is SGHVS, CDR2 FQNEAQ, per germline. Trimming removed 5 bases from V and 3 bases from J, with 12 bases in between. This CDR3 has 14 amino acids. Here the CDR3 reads CASSRREKTDTQYF. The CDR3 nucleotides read TGTGCCAGCAGCAGACGGGAGAAAACAGATACGCAGTATTTT.

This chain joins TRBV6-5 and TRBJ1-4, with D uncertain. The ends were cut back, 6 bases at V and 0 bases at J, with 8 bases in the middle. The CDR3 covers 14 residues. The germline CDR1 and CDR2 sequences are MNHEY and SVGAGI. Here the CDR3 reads CASRQYATNEKLFF. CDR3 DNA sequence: TGTGCCAGCAGACAATATGCAACTAATGAAAAACTGTTTTTT.

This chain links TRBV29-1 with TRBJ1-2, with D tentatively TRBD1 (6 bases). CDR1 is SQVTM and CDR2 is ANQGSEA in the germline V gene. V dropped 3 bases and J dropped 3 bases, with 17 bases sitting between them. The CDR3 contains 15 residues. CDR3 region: CSVDGGGDGDYGYTF. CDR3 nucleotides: TGCAGCGTTGATGGGGGGGGCGACGGCGACTATGGCTACACCTTC.

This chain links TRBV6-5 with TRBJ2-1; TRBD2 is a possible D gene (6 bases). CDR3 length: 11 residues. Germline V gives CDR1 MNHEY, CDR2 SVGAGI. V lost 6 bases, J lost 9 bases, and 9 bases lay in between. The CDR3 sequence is CASSRESEQFF. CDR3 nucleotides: TGTGCCAGCAGCCGGGAGTCTGAGCAGTTCTTC.

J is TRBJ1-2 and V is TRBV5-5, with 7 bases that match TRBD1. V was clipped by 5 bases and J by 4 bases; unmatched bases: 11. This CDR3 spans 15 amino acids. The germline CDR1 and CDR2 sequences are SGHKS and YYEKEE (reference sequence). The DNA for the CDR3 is TGTGCCAGCAGATTTACAGGGGCCGAAAGCTATGGCTACACCTTC. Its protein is CASRFTGAESYGYTF.

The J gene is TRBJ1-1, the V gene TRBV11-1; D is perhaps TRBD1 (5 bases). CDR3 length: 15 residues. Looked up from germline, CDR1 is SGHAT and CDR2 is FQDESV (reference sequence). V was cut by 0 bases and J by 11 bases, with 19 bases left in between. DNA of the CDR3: TGTGCCAGCAGCTTAGCGTCGGGACCCACGGGAGTGGCTTTCTTT. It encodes CASSLASGPTGVAFF. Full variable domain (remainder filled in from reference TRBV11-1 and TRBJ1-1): EAEVAQSPRYKITEKSQAVAFWCDPISGHATLYWYRQILGQGPELLVQFQDESVVDDSQLPKDRFSAERLKGVDSTLKIQPAELGDSAMYLCASSLASGPTGVAFFGQGTRLTVV.

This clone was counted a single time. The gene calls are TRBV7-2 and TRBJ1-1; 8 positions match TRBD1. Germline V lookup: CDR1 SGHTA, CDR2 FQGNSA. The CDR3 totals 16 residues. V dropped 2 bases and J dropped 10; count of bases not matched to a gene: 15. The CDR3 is CASSLLPGGSFWSAFF. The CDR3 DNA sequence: TGTGCCAGCAGCTTACTTCCAGGGGGCTCTTTCTGGTCAGCTTTCTTT.

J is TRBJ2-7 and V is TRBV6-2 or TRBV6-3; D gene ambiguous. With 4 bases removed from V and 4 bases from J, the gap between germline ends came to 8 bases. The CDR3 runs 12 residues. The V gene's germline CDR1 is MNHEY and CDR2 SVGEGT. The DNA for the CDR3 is TGTGCCAGCAGTTTTAGCTTGTACGAGCAGTACTTC. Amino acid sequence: CASSFSLYEQYF.

CDR3 in DNA: TGTGCCAGCAGCGTAGCTAGCGGGGACTACAATGAGCAGTTCTTC. Amino acids: CASSVASGDYNEQFF. V and J are TRBV9 and TRBJ2-1; 9 nucleotides match TRBD2. Germline CDR1 is SGDLS and CDR2 is YYNGEE. The CDR3 length is 15 residues. With V trimmed by 0 bases and J by 3 bases, 1 base remained unmatched.

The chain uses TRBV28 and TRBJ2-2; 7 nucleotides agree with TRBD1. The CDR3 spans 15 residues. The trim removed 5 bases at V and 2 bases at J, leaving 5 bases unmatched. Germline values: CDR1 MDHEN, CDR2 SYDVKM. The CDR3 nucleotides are TGTGCCAGCAGTCCCCGGGACAGCAACACCGGGGAGCTGTTTTTT. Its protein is CASSPRDSNTGELFF.